These T cell receptor beta chains were read from a single sample in a study of cytomegalovirus exposure and HLA in healthy donors. Clones were read by immunoSEQ multiplex PCR, and TCRdb kept only the in-frame ones, dropping some. The sample shows fewer than 200,000 clones, roughly 84% of them seen only once. Sequenced sample: PBMCs. The receptors derive from a male donor in good health and CMV-seronegative. CDR3s include the opening cysteine and the closing phenylalanine or tryptophan. D genes are given only for firm matches. The size entry is marked missing in some rows and otherwise reads once, few, many or a size class.

j_gene: TRBJ2-7
v_gene: TRBV5-1
d_gene: .
abundance: .
CDR3aa: CASSLDRASLHEQYF
CDR3nt: TGCGCCAGCAGCTTGGACAGGGCATCACTGCACGAGCAGTACTTC

j_gene: TRBJ2-1
v_gene: TRBV30
d_gene: .
abundance: .
CDR3aa: CAWSTLGVESYNEQFF
CDR3nt: TGTGCCTGGAGTACCCTAGGTGTGGAATCCTACAATGAGCAGTTCTTC

j_gene: TRBJ1-1
v_gene: TRBV6-5
d_gene: TRBD1
abundance: .
CDR3aa: CASSSGTGGPNTEAFF
CDR3nt: TGTGCCAGCAGTTCCGGGACAGGGGGGCCGAACACTGAAGCTTTCTTT

j_gene: TRBJ1-2
v_gene: TRBV10-2
d_gene: TRBD1
abundance: .
CDR3aa: CASSDAGQGNYGYTF
CDR3nt: TGCGCCAGCAGTGACGCGGGACAGGGGAACTATGGCTACACCTTC

j_gene: TRBJ2-5
v_gene: TRBV5-1
d_gene: TRBD2
abundance: .
CDR3aa: CASSSGLAGRETQYF
CDR3nt: TGCGCCAGCAGCTCAGGACTAGCAGGGCGAGAGACCCAGTACTTC

j_gene: TRBJ1-3
v_gene: TRBV2
d_gene: .
abundance: once
CDR3aa: CASSADSGSGNTIYF
CDR3nt: TGTGCCAGCAGTGCTGACAGTGGCTCTGGAAACACCATATATTTT

j_gene: TRBJ2-4
v_gene: TRBV2
d_gene: .
abundance: .
CDR3aa: CASSYSGMINIQYF
CDR3nt: TGTGCCAGCAGTTACTCCGGGATGATAAACATTCAGTACTTC

j_gene: TRBJ1-6
v_gene: TRBV2
d_gene: TRBD1
abundance: .
CDR3aa: CASRVEGALNSPLHF
CDR3nt: TGTGCCAGCAGAGTCGAGGGGGCTTTGAATTCACCCCTCCACTTT

j_gene: TRBJ1-1
v_gene: TRBV30
d_gene: .
abundance: .
CDR3aa: CAWSLGGPTEAFF
CDR3nt: TGTGCCTGGAGTCTCGGAGGTCCCACTGAAGCTTTCTTT

j_gene: TRBJ1-3
v_gene: TRBV7-8
d_gene: .
abundance: .
CDR3aa: CASSFPISGNTIYF
CDR3nt: TGTGCCAGCAGCTTCCCCATCTCTGGAAACACCATATATTTT

j_gene: TRBJ2-5
v_gene: TRBV21-1
d_gene: .
abundance: .
CDR3aa: CASSGGQDSSRGETQYF
CDR3nt: TGTGCCAGCAGCGGAGGACAGGACAGCTCTAGAGGAGAGACCCAGTACTTC

j_gene: TRBJ2-5
v_gene: TRBV7-2
d_gene: .
abundance: .
CDR3aa: CASSLDWQETQYF
CDR3nt: TGTGCCAGCAGCTTAGACTGGCAAGAGACCCAGTACTTC

j_gene: TRBJ2-2
v_gene: TRBV7-9
d_gene: .
abundance: .
CDR3aa: CSSSLGGVPGDTGELFF
CDR3nt: TGTTCCAGCAGCTTAGGAGGAGTGCCGGGAGACACCGGGGAGCTGTTTTTT

j_gene: TRBJ2-7
v_gene: TRBV6-1
d_gene: .
abundance: once
CDR3aa: CASRERDYEQYF
CDR3nt: TGTGCCAGCAGGGAGAGAGACTACGAGCAGTACTTC

j_gene: TRBJ2-5
v_gene: TRBV2
d_gene: TRBD1
abundance: .
CDR3aa: CASSPDRGRTNTGQYF
CDR3nt: TGTGCCAGCAGTCCCGACAGGGGGCGAACAAATACCGGGCAGTACTTC

j_gene: TRBJ2-5
v_gene: TRBV25-1
d_gene: TRBD1
abundance: .
CDR3aa: CASSGQGAGEETQYF
CDR3nt: TGTGCCAGCAGCGGACAGGGGGCGGGGGAAGAGACCCAGTACTTC

j_gene: TRBJ2-7
v_gene: TRBV27
d_gene: TRBD1
abundance: .
CDR3aa: CASSLDRGRIYSEQYF
CDR3nt: TGTGCCAGCAGTTTGGACAGGGGGCGGATTTATAGCGAGCAGTACTTC

j_gene: TRBJ1-2
v_gene: TRBV19
d_gene: .
abundance: .
CDR3aa: CASSMGRGYTF
CDR3nt: TGTGCCAGTAGTATGGGGCGCGGCTACACCTTC

j_gene: TRBJ1-1
v_gene: TRBV6-6
d_gene: .
abundance: .
CDR3aa: CASNFDTEAFF
CDR3nt: TGTGCCAGCAATTTCGACACTGAAGCTTTCTTT

j_gene: TRBJ2-3
v_gene: TRBV10-3
d_gene: TRBD2
abundance: once
CDR3aa: CAISESPLGGRAADTQYF
CDR3nt: TGTGCCATCAGTGAGTCCCCATTGGGCGGGAGGGCGGCAGATACGCAGTATTTT

j_gene: TRBJ2-3
v_gene: TRBV6-1
d_gene: TRBD1
abundance: .
CDR3aa: CASSRQGAFDTQYF
CDR3nt: TGTGCCAGCAGCCGACAGGGGGCATTCGATACGCAGTATTTT

j_gene: TRBJ1-1
v_gene: TRBV27
d_gene: .
abundance: .
CDR3aa: CASKNPLGETEAFF
CDR3nt: TGTGCCAGCAAGAATCCTTTAGGGGAAACTGAAGCTTTCTTT

j_gene: TRBJ2-3
v_gene: TRBV19
d_gene: TRBD1
abundance: .
CDR3aa: CASSARMTGIGTDTQYF
CDR3nt: TGTGCCAGTAGTGCACGAATGACAGGGATTGGCACAGATACGCAGTATTTT

j_gene: TRBJ1-2
v_gene: TRBV7-2
d_gene: TRBD1
abundance: .
CDR3aa: CASSLTRQGFNYGYTF
CDR3nt: TGTGCCAGCAGCTTAACTAGACAGGGCTTTAACTATGGCTACACCTTC

j_gene: TRBJ2-7
v_gene: TRBV10-1
d_gene: TRBD1
abundance: .
CDR3aa: CASSDSGTGFYEQYF
CDR3nt: TGCGCCAGCAGTGATTCCGGGACAGGGTTTTACGAGCAGTACTTC

j_gene: TRBJ2-2
v_gene: TRBV9
d_gene: TRBD2
abundance: .
CDR3aa: CASSSSGIWPGELFF
CDR3nt: TGTGCCAGCAGTTCTAGCGGGATTTGGCCCGGGGAGCTGTTTTTT

j_gene: TRBJ2-7
v_gene: TRBV19
d_gene: TRBD1
abundance: .
CDR3aa: CASSSGGTSSYEQYF
CDR3nt: TGTGCCAGTAGTTCAGGGGGCACGAGCTCCTACGAGCAGTACTTC